The 20 T cell receptor beta chains listed next were all sequenced from one sample in a study of T cell clonotyping in hematopoietic cell transplantation. This table comes from immunoSEQ multiplex PCR, and its TCRdb copy is limited to in-frame clones, with some not included. The sample contains some 13,000 clones, 90% of which appear only once. What was sequenced was peripheral blood mononuclear cells. All receptors come from a man younger than 40 in good health. Some clones in this sample may be carry-over from other donors' samples.

V and J are TRBV11-3 and TRBJ2-5; D could derive from TRBD1 or TRBD2 (5 bases each). This CDR3 has 15 residues. V was pared by 1 base and J by 5 bases, with 14 bases between. Germline V lookup: CDR1 SGHNT, CDR2 YENEEA. The CDR3 sequence: CASSLALGRGETQYF. CDR3 in DNA: TGTGCCAGCAGCTTAGCGCTGGGGCGCGGGGAGACCCAGTACTTC. Using reference TRBV11-3 and TRBJ2-5 for the parts outside the CDR3, the full variable domain is EAGVVQSPRYKIIEKKQPVAFWCNPISGHNTLYWYLQNLGQGPELLIRYENEEAVDDSQLPKDRFSAERLKGVDSTLKIQPAELGDSAVYLCASSLALGRGETQYFGPGTRLLVL.

This chain uses TRBV5-1 with TRBJ1-4; D call uncertain. This CDR3 comprises 14 residues. Germline CDR1 is SGHRS and CDR2 is YFSETQ. Trimming cost V 4 bases and J 4 bases, with 11 bases left between them. CDR3: CASSKERLNEKLFF. The CDR3 coding sequence is TGCGCCAGCAGCAAGGAACGGCTTAATGAAAAACTGTTTTTT. The full variable domain, rest sourced from reference TRBV5-1 and TRBJ1-4, is KAGVTQTPRYLIKTRGQQVTLSCSPISGHRSVSWYQQTPGQGLQFLFEYFSETQRNKGNFPGRFSGRQFSNSRSEMNVSTLELGDSALYLCASSKERLNEKLFFGSGTQLSVL.

This sequence joins TRBV7-2 and TRBJ1-2; D might be TRBD1 (5 bases). The germline gives CDR1 SGHTA, CDR2 FQGNSA. Trimming took 2 bases from V and 2 from J, leaving 12 bases between them. The CDR3 extends over 15 amino acids. CDR3 loop: CASSLSWGQNYGYTF. The CDR3 DNA follows: TGTGCCAGCAGCTTAAGCTGGGGCCAGAACTATGGCTACACCTTC.

The rearrangement uses TRBV7-2 and TRBJ2-2, with unresolved D. Germline V gives CDR1 SGHTA, CDR2 FQGNSA. V was shortened by 8 bases and J by 1 base, with 11 bases between the two germline ends. The CDR3 is made up of 14 amino acids. The CDR3: CASHLRQNTGELFF. The CDR3 DNA is TGTGCCAGCCACTTACGGCAGAACACCGGGGAGCTGTTTTTT.

The V and J genes are TRBV6-1 and TRBJ1-2; D unclear. Germline CDR1 and CDR2: MNHNS and SASEGT. V lost 2 bases and J lost 3, with 13 bases in between. CDR3 length: 15 residues. The CDR3 region has the DNA TGTGCCAGCAGTGAACAAGGTTTGGGTGACTATGGCTACACCTTC. Its protein is CASSEQGLGDYGYTF.

The rearrangement joins TRBV6-1 to TRBJ2-5, with D possibly TRBD1 on 6 matching bases. V lost 4 bases, J lost 7 bases, and 10 bases lay in between. In germline, CDR1 is MNHNS, CDR2 SASEGT. The CDR3 spans 12 residues. The CDR3 reads CASSASRGTQYF. The CDR3 coding sequence is TGTGCCAGCAGTGCTTCCAGGGGGACCCAGTACTTC.

This chain joins TRBV7-2 and TRBJ1-1, with D maybe TRBD1 (6 bases). V was cut by 5 bases and J by 8 bases, with 21 bases left in between. The germline V gene has CDR1 SGHTA and CDR2 FQGNSA. This CDR3 contains 15 residues. For the CDR3, the DNA is TGTGCCAGCAGCGCTGAGACAGGAACCACCTCAGAAGCTTTCTTT. As protein: CASSAETGTTSEAFF.

Details on this clone: This same CDR3 is encoded by further DNA sequences in the sample. The chain has TRBV7-6 and TRBJ2-1, with 12 positions matching TRBD2. CDR3 size: 15 residues. From germline, CDR1 is SGHVS and CDR2 FNYEAQ. The V gene end was trimmed by 5 bases and the J gene end by 2 bases; junction bases not matched to a gene: 1. CDR3 in amino acids: CASSPSGGAYNEQFF. The CDR3 DNA sequence: TGTGCCAGCAGCCCTAGCGGGGGGGCCTACAATGAGCAGTTCTTC.

This clone was found once. The CDR3 is CASSEGGGVWETQYF. In DNA form, the CDR3 reads TGTGCCAGCAGCGAGGGGGGGGGAGTCTGGGAGACCCAGTACTTC. The rearrangement links TRBV9 to TRBJ2-5; D may be TRBD2 (7 bases). Germline CDR1 and CDR2: SGDLS and YYNGEE. CDR3 size: 15 residues. Trimming pared 3 bases from V and 5 bases from J, leaving 17 bases between.

The chain uses TRBV11-3 and TRBJ2-1; 13 positions agree with TRBD2. V gave up 4 bases and J gave up 5 bases; unmatched junction bases: 17. Germline V lookup: CDR1 SGHNT, CDR2 YENEEA. The length of the CDR3 is 20 residues. The CDR3 bases are TGTGCCAGCAGCTCATTCCGGACTAGCGGGAGTCTTCGGGGAAACAATGAGCAGTTCTTC. It specifies CASSSFRTSGSLRGNNEQFF. The variable domain in full, completed from reference TRBV11-3 and TRBJ2-1, reads EAGVVQSPRYKIIEKKQPVAFWCNPISGHNTLYWYLQNLGQGPELLIRYENEEAVDDSQLPKDRFSAERLKGVDSTLKIQPAELGDSAVYLCASSSFRTSGSLRGNNEQFFGPGTRLTVL.

The CDR3 DNA follows: TGTGCCAGCAGTGGGACAGGGGGTAATGAGCAGTTCTTC. This translates into CASSGTGGNEQFF. The chain has TRBV6-5 and TRBJ2-1, with TRBD1 identical over 11 bases. The V segment lost 5 bases and the J segment 7 bases; nucleotides outside the gene matches: 1. This CDR3 has 13 amino acids. Germline assignment: CDR1 MNHEY and CDR2 SVGAGI.

This chain joins TRBV7-9 and TRBJ2-6; D call uncertain. V was trimmed by 5 bases and J by 0 bases, leaving 8 bases between them. The CDR3 totals 15 residues. Germline V CDR1 and CDR2: SEHNR, FQNEAQ (reference sequence). CDR3 protein: CASSPVSSGANVLTF. The CDR3 region has the DNA TGTGCCAGCAGCCCAGTGTCCTCTGGGGCCAACGTCCTGACTTTC. Drawing the rest from reference TRBV7-9 and TRBJ2-6, the complete variable domain is DTGVSQNPRHKITKRGQNVTFRCDPISEHNRLYWYRQTLGQGPEFLTYFQNEAQLEKSRLLSDRFSAERPKGSFSTLEIQRTEQGDSAMYLCASSPVSSGANVLTFGAGSRLTVL.

This chain links TRBV5-7 with TRBJ1-3; 9 bases are a match to TRBD1. TRBV5-7 is given ORF status, its function remaining uncertain. The J segment lost 4 bases and the V segment lost 4 bases, leaving 3 bases of the junction unmatched. CDR3 length: 14 residues. The CDR3 sequence is CASSPDRGGNTIYF. The CDR3 bases are TGTGCCAGCAGCCCGGACAGGGGAGGAAACACCATATATTTT.

The chain combines TRBV5-5 with TRBJ1-6, with 9 positions matching TRBD1. The CDR3 covers 16 residues. V dropped 0 bases and J dropped 8; count of bases not matched to a gene: 6. Germline V gives CDR1 SGHKS, CDR2 YYEKEE (reference sequence). The CDR3 protein is CASSLGRDRAYSPLHF. The CDR3 nucleotides read TGTGCCAGCAGCTTGGGGCGGGACAGGGCTTATTCACCCCTCCACTTT.

J is TRBJ1-1 and V is TRBV6-5, with D possibly matching TRBD1 (5 bases). The length of the CDR3 is 13 residues. V shed 4 bases and J shed 3 bases, with 9 bases lying between them. CDR1 and CDR2 (germline): MNHEY, SVGAGI. CDR3 DNA: TGTGCCAGCAGTTCGGGACTCCACACTGAAGCTTTCTTT. Translating it yields CASSSGLHTEAFF.

The chain is built from TRBV5-4 and TRBJ2-7, with D tentatively TRBD1 (5 bases). CDR1 SGHNT and CDR2 YYREEE come from the germline V gene (reference sequence). Trimming cost V 4 bases and J 0 bases, with 14 bases left between them. The CDR3 totals 15 residues. CDR3 sequence (DNA): TGTGCCAGCAGCCCATTCCAGGGAAGCTCCTACGAGCAGTACTTC. The encoded protein is CASSPFQGSSYEQYF.

This chain joins TRBV6-5 and TRBJ2-3, with 10 positions matching TRBD2. Germline values: CDR1 MNHEY, CDR2 SVGAGI. V shed 6 bases and J 3 bases; nucleotides not matched to a gene: 3. This CDR3 spans 14 amino acids. Here the CDR3 reads CASRIAGGTDTQYF. Written as DNA, the CDR3 is TGTGCCAGCAGGATAGCGGGGGGAACAGATACGCAGTATTTT.

V gene TRBV6-5 combines with J gene TRBJ1-1; no clear D gene. The germline V gene encodes CDR1 MNHEY and CDR2 SVGAGI. V was clipped by 6 bases and J by 4 bases, with 15 bases between them. The CDR3 sequence is 14 residues long. The CDR3 protein is CASREGALGTEAFF. In DNA form, the CDR3 reads TGTGCCAGCAGGGAGGGCGCCCTGGGCACTGAAGCTTTCTTT.

The gene calls are TRBV7-9 and TRBJ1-4; D not certain. Germline V gene data show CDR1 as SEHNR and CDR2 as FQNEAQ (reference sequence). The V and J ends lost 4 bases and 4 bases respectively, with 10 bases between them. This CDR3 is built from 14 residues. The DNA for the CDR3 is TGTGCCAGCAGCTCCGAGCACTTTAATGAAAAACTGTTTTTT. Protein product: CASSSEHFNEKLFF.

The V and J genes are TRBV6-6 and TRBJ2-7; possibly TRBD1 or TRBD2 for D (5 bases each). The CDR3 sequence is 14 residues long. The germline V gene has CDR1 MNHNY and CDR2 SVGAGI (reference sequence). V was clipped by 10 bases and J by 2 bases, with 18 bases between them. CDR3 in DNA: TGTGCCACCCAAATGGGGACGTTGACCTACGAGCAGTACTTC. Amino acids: CATQMGTLTYEQYF.